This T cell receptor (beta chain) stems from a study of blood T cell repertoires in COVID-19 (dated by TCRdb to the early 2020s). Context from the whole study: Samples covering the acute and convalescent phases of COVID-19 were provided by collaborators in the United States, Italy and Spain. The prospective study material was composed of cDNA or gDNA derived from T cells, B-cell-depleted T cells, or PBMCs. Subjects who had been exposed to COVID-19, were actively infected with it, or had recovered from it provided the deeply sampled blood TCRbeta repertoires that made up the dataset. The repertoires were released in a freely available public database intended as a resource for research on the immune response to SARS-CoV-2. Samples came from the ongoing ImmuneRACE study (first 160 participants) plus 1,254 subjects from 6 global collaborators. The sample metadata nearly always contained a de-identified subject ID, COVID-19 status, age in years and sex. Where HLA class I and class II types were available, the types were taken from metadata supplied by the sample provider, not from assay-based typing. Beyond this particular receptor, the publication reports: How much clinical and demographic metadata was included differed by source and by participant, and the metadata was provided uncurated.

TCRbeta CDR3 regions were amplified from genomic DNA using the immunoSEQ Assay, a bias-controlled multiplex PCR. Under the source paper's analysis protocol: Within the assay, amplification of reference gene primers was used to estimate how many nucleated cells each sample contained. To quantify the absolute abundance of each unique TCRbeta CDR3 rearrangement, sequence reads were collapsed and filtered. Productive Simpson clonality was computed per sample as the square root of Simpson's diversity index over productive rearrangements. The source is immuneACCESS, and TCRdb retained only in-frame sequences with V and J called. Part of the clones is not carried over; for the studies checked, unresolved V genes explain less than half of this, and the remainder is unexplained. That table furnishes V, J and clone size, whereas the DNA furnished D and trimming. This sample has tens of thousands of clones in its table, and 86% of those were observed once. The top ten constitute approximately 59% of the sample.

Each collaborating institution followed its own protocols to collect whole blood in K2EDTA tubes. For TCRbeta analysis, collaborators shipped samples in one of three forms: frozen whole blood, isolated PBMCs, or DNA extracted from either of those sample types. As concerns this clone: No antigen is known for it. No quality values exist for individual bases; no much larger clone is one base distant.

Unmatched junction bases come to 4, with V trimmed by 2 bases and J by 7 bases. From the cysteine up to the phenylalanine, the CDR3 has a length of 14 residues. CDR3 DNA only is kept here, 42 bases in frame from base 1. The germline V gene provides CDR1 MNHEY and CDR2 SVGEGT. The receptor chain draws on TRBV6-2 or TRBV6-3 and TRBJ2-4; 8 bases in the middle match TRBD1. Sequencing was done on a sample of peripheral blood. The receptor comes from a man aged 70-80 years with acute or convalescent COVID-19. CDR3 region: CASSYGTGGNIQYF. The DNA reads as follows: TGTGCCAGCAGTTACGGGACAGGCGGGAACATTCAGTACTTC.